This T cell receptor (beta chain) appears in the sequencing data of a study of cytomegalovirus exposure and HLA in healthy donors. On the study more broadly: An early data release held around 80 million unique TCRs from HLA-typed donors.

To note about this clone: Its antigen is unknown.

CDR1 and CDR2 (germline): MNHEY, SMNVEV (reference sequence). After removal of 4 bases from V and 3 bases from J, the junction contained 19 bases not matched to a gene. This CDR3 is 19 amino acids long. Study conclusions and caveats: Under in vitro conditions, a few CMV-associated chains were confirmed as specific for CMV antigens. It was shown in a later analysis that HLA-associated TCR beta chains were more clonally expanded than other, equally common chains. The sole available immune exposure information was CMV serostatus.

The PCR had 60 Vbeta and 13 Jbeta primers. Only in-frame clones appear in the TCRdb table, and some are missing; sequencing was by immunoSEQ multiplex PCR. The table records about 130,000 clones, 77% of them present only once. V gene TRBV27 combines with J gene TRBJ2-5; 8 nucleotides align to TRBD1. The source is a male donor in good health and CMV-seropositive. The sequenced sample was PBMCs. This chain's CDR3 is CASSSRTGSSSLGKETQYF. The CDR3 DNA reads TGTGCCAGCAGTTCTCGGACAGGGAGCTCGTCCCTTGGTAAAGAGACCCAGTACTTC.